The 16 T cell receptor beta chains reported below all come from one sample, sequenced in a study of cytomegalovirus exposure and HLA in healthy donors. This table comes from immunoSEQ multiplex PCR, and its TCRdb copy is limited to in-frame clones, with some not included. The profile shows about 120,000 clones, about 84% of them singletons. The sequenced sample was PBMCs. The receptors were gathered from a woman aged 25 to 45 in good health and CMV-seronegative.

This chain links TRBV7-8 with TRBJ1-3, with D tentatively TRBD1 (5 bases). Germline loops: CDR1 SGHVS, CDR2 FQNEAQ. The V gene lost 6 bases and the J gene lost 0 bases, with 12 bases spanning the gap. This CDR3 is 15 amino acids long. For the CDR3, the DNA is TGTGCCAGCAGGAACACAGGCCTCTCTGGAAACACCATATATTTT. Translation gives CASRNTGLSGNTIYF.

The chain couples TRBV21-1 to TRBJ1-2. TRBV21-1 is given as a pseudogene. The CDR3 is made up of 15 amino acids. CDR3 nucleotides: TGTGCCAGCAGCAAAGAGGAGAAATCTAACTATGGCTACACCTTC. This sequence encodes CASSKEEKSNYGYTF.

The chain is built from TRBV11-3 and TRBJ1-4; 8 bases agree with TRBD1. CDR1 is SGHNT and CDR2 is YENEEA in the germline V gene. The CDR3 runs to 14 residues. With V trimmed by 6 bases and J by 5 bases, 5 bases remained unmatched. CDR3 protein: CASSAGGGNEKLFF. Here the CDR3 DNA reads TGTGCCAGCAGTGCAGGGGGCGGCAATGAAAAACTGTTTTTT.

This chain joins TRBV7-2 and TRBJ1-2, with a weak D call TRBD1 (6 bases). Germline V gives CDR1 SGHTA, CDR2 FQGNSA. V lost 6 bases to trimming and J lost 0 bases, with 20 bases between them. This CDR3 spans 17 amino acids. Here the CDR3 reads CASSTRMGARANYGYTF. CDR3 nucleotides: TGTGCCAGCAGTACCCGAATGGGGGCTCGAGCTAACTATGGCTACACCTTC.

This sequence joins TRBV27 and TRBJ2-7; a possible D gene is TRBD2 (6 bases). The CDR3 totals 14 residues. The V gene's germline CDR1 is MNHEY and CDR2 SMNVEV (reference sequence). With 2 bases removed from V and 0 bases from J, the gap between germline ends came to 8 bases. CDR3 residues: CASSLGGSSYEQYF. The CDR3 nucleotides read TGTGCCAGCAGTTTAGGAGGGAGCTCCTACGAGCAGTACTTC.

The chain is built from TRBV5-4 and TRBJ2-7; D not certain. Trimming left V 0 bases short and J 4 bases short, with 8 bases between. The germline CDR1 and CDR2 sequences are SGHNT and YYREEE (reference sequence). The CDR3 length is 13 residues. CDR3 in DNA: TGTGCCAGCAGCTTGGGGGCACAATACGAGCAGTACTTC. This translates into CASSLGAQYEQYF.

This chain connects TRBV12-5 to TRBJ2-3; possibly TRBD2 for D (6 bases). Deletions cut 6 bases from V and 0 bases from J, with 16 bases between. The germline V gene encodes CDR1 LGHNT and CDR2 FRNRAP. The CDR3 is 16 residues long. This CDR3 is CASGLTRGRSTDTQYF. The CDR3, as DNA: TGTGCTAGTGGCCTCACTCGGGGGAGGAGCACAGATACGCAGTATTTT.

This chain links TRBV15 with TRBJ1-2, with D unresolved. V lost 3 bases, J lost 1 base, and 21 bases lay in between. Germline-derived CDR1 and CDR2 are LNHNV and YYDKDF (reference sequence). The CDR3 contains 18 residues. CDR3 region: CATSSTDRQDRGNYGYTF. The DNA for the CDR3 is TGTGCCACCAGCAGCACGGATCGGCAAGACCGGGGTAACTATGGCTACACCTTC.

This sequence joins TRBV2 and TRBJ1-5; D gene unclear. V was shortened by 2 bases and J by 4 bases, with 9 bases between the two germline ends. The CDR3 contains 14 residues. Per the germline V gene, CDR1 is SNHLY and CDR2 is FYNNEI. Here the CDR3 reads CASSETMRNQPQHF. The CDR3 DNA reads TGTGCCAGCAGTGAAACGATGAGGAATCAGCCCCAGCATTTT.

The CDR3 is CASSPWTSGGAGETQYF. The DNA of the CDR3 is TGTGCCAGCAGCCCGTGGACTAGCGGGGGGGCAGGGGAGACCCAGTACTTC. The genes are TRBV11-2 and TRBJ2-5; 15 bases are a match to TRBD2. The germline V gene encodes CDR1 SGHAT and CDR2 FQNNGV. The CDR3 has 17 residues. V shed 5 bases, J shed 5 bases, and the junction held 9 bases outside the gene matches. The complete variable domain, with remaining parts taken from reference TRBV11-2 and TRBJ2-5, reads EAGVAQSPRYKIIEKRQSVAFWCNPISGHATLYWYQQILGQGPKLLIQFQNNGVVDDSQLPKDRFSAERLKGVDSTLKIQPAKLEDSAVYLCASSPWTSGGAGETQYFGPGTRLLVL.

The chain is built from TRBV2 and TRBJ2-2; tentative D call: TRBD1 (5 bases). The germline V and J ends were trimmed by 8 bases and 6 bases, with 22 bases remaining between them. This CDR3 is 16 amino acids long. Germline CDR1 and CDR2: SNHLY and FYNNEI. CDR3 loop: CASLQQGSLSAGELFF. The CDR3 DNA follows: TGTGCCAGCCTCCAGCAGGGAAGTTTGTCCGCCGGGGAGCTGTTTTTT.

The chain recombines TRBV19 with TRBJ2-3; 8 bases fit TRBD1. CDR1 is LNHDA and CDR2 is SQIVND in the germline V gene (reference sequence). After removal of 3 bases from V and 6 bases from J, the junction contained 5 bases not matched to a gene. The CDR3 is 14 residues long. Here the CDR3 DNA reads TGTGCCAGTAGTATGCAGGGGGCATATGATACGCAGTATTTT. Translated, it gives CASSMQGAYDTQYF.

This sequence joins TRBV10-3 and TRBJ1-2, with 12 bases aligning to TRBD1. This CDR3 is 19 amino acids long. Trimming removed 3 bases from V and 5 bases from J; junction bases left unmatched: 16. Germline CDR1 is ENHRY and CDR2 is SYGVKD. DNA of the CDR3: TGTGCCATCAGTGACCCAAGGGGGACAGGGGGCCTTCCCGGGTATGGCTACACCTTC. Its protein product is CAISDPRGTGGLPGYGYTF.

V gene TRBV2 combines with J gene TRBJ1-5; TRBD1 is a possible D gene (6 bases). This CDR3 is built from 13 residues. The germline V gene encodes CDR1 SNHLY and CDR2 FYNNEI. V was clipped by 4 bases and J by 6 bases, with 10 bases between them. CDR3 DNA sequence: TGTGCCAGCAGTGGGGGGCAGTTTCAGCCCCAGCATTTT. Translation gives CASSGGQFQPQHF.

The V call is TRBV15, the J call TRBJ2-5; 9 bases are shared with TRBD2. The ends lost 5 bases at V and 4 bases at J; junction bases unmatched: 14. Germline V gene lookup returns CDR1 LNHNV and CDR2 YYDKDF (reference sequence). The CDR3 is 17 amino acids. This CDR3 reads CATSPGGSGGRGETQYF. CDR3 nucleotides: TGTGCCACCAGCCCTGGGGGTAGCGGGGGCCGAGGAGAGACCCAGTACTTC.

The chain recombines TRBV7-9 with TRBJ2-3; 9 bases fit TRBD1. V shed 4 bases, J shed 4 bases, and the junction held 6 bases outside the gene matches. The CDR3 runs to 15 residues. Germline V CDR1 and CDR2: SEHNR, FQNEAQ (reference sequence). The CDR3 is CASSWPGQGADTQYF. CDR3 coding DNA: TGTGCCAGCAGCTGGCCGGGACAGGGTGCAGATACGCAGTATTTT.